The rows below give T cell receptor beta chains drawn from one sample of a study of Graves' ophthalmopathy and Graves' hyperthyroidism. One entry per CDR3 protein results from TCRdb running MiXCR on the multiplex PCR reads. The table includes 650,000 to 900,000 distinct CDR3 sequences, approximately 40% detected once. The sequenced sample consisted of peripheral blood. These receptors all stem from an adult man with Graves' ophthalmopathy. CDR3s include the opening cysteine and the closing phenylalanine or tryptophan. Fields, in order: clone size, D gene, V gene, J gene, CDR3 protein, CDR3 DNA. D genes are given only for firm matches. For some rows the clone size is stated as once, few or many, or as a class when expanded; others skip it.

>NA|TRBD1|TRBV2|TRBJ2-2
CASRMTGSTGELFF
TGTGCCAGCAGAATGACAGGGTCTACCGGGGAGCTGTTTTTT
>once|NA|TRBV2|TRBJ1-2
CASSQDGNGYTF
TGTGCCAGCAGCCAGGACGGGAATGGCTACACCTTC
>many|NA|TRBV10-3|TRBJ1-6
CAASAGQGNSPLHF
TGTGCCGCCAGCGCGGGGCAAGGTAATTCACCCCTCCACTTT
>NA|NA|TRBV2|TRBJ1-3
CASSPRATSGNTIYF
TGTGCCAGCAGCCCGAGGGCAACCTCTGGAAACACCATATATTTT
>few|NA|TRBV24-1|TRBJ2-3
CATSDFRRGDTQYF
TGTGCCACCAGTGATTTCAGGCGCGGAGATACGCAGTATTTT
>NA|TRBD1|TRBV10-2|TRBJ2-6
CASSDRGFAGVNVLTF
TGCGCCAGCAGTGACAGGGGGTTCGCTGGGGTCAACGTCCTGACTTTC
>NA|NA|TRBV15|TRBJ1-6
CATSSQFKGNSPLHF
TGTGCCACCAGCAGCCAATTCAAGGGGAATTCACCCCTCCACTTT
>once|TRBD1|TRBV20-1|TRBJ2-5
CAWTGLGETQYF
TGTGCCTGGACAGGGTTAGGGGAGACCCAGTACTTC
>NA|NA|TRBV20-1|TRBJ2-7
CSARDLGRGGPYEQYF
TGCAGTGCTAGAGACTTAGGGAGAGGGGGACCCTACGAGCAGTACTTC
>NA|NA|TRBV11-1|TRBJ1-6
CASSLVPDSPLHF
TGTGCCAGCAGCTTAGTGCCGGATTCACCCCTCCACTTT
>few|NA|TRBV10-2|TRBJ1-3
CASSEGRPTVGNTIYF
TGCGCCAGCAGTGAGGGGCGGCCTACGGTGGGAAACACCATATATTTT
>NA|NA|TRBV25-1|TRBJ1-2
CASSLFWTNYSGYTF
TGTGCCAGCAGTTTATTCTGGACCAATTACTCTGGCTACACCTTC
>many|TRBD1|TRBV7-9|TRBJ1-2
CASSRPGQGIRYTF
TGTGCCAGCAGCCGCCCGGGACAGGGAATTAGATACACCTTC
>many|NA|TRBV7-2|TRBJ1-2
CASSSRLGLTANYGYTF
TGTGCCAGCAGCTCACGACTCGGCCTAACTGCTAACTATGGCTACACCTTC
>many|NA|TRBV13|TRBJ2-7
CASSSRVPYEQYF
TGTGCCAGCAGCTCAAGGGTTCCCTACGAGCAGTACTTC
>NA|NA|TRBV12-3/TRBV12-4|TRBJ2-7
CASSPRGGRSYEQYF
TGTGCCAGCAGCCCTAGGGGGGGCCGCTCCTACGAGCAGTACTTC
>few|NA|TRBV27|TRBJ1-2
CASGRGVYGYTF
TGTGCCAGCGGCAGGGGAGTGTATGGCTACACCTTC
>few|NA|TRBV7-9|TRBJ2-5
CASSLKPHREETQYF
TGTGCCAGCAGCTTAAAACCACACAGGGAGGAGACCCAGTACTTC
>NA|TRBD1|TRBV10-2|TRBJ1-2
CASSVWGQGGDNGYTF
TGCGCCAGCAGTGTATGGGGACAGGGGGGGGACAATGGCTACACCTTC
>NA|TRBD1|TRBV29-1|TRBJ2-6
CSGTGTSGANVLTF
TGCAGCGGGACAGGGACGTCTGGGGCCAACGTCCTGACTTTC
>NA|TRBD2|TRBV6-6|TRBJ2-7
CASSYLGRSHEQYF
TGTGCCAGCAGTTACCTCGGGAGGAGTCACGAGCAGTACTTC
>NA|NA|TRBV7-9|TRBJ2-7
CASSSGQIYEQYF
TGTGCCAGCAGCTCCGGACAGATCTACGAGCAGTACTTC
>few|NA|TRBV9|TRBJ2-5
CASSAVSSGTQYF
TGTGCCAGCAGCGCCGTGTCAAGTGGGACCCAGTACTTC
>NA|NA|TRBV29-1|TRBJ2-5
CSAEVGEKETQYF
TGCAGCGCTGAAGTTGGCGAAAAGGAGACCCAGTACTTC
>NA|TRBD2|TRBV7-2|TRBJ2-5
CASSLGGLALETQYF
TGTGCCAGCAGCTTAGGTGGACTAGCGTTGGAGACCCAGTACTTC
>NA|NA|TRBV7-8|TRBJ2-7
CASRAKGRYEQYF
TGTGCCAGCAGGGCCAAGGGGAGGTACGAGCAGTACTTC
>NA|TRBD1|TRBV2|TRBJ2-7
CATQGAGGYEQYF
TGTGCCACCCAGGGGGCAGGTGGCTACGAGCAGTACTTC
>NA|NA|TRBV20-1|TRBJ1-4
CSARDGRATEKLFF
TGCAGTGCTAGAGATGGGAGGGCTACTGAAAAACTGTTTTTT
>NA|TRBD1|TRBV2|TRBJ1-1
CPSTAQGGTEAFF
TGTCCCAGCACCGCTCAGGGGGGCACTGAAGCTTTCTTT
>many|NA|TRBV5-8|TRBJ1-2
CASIKDGLYGYTF
TGTGCCAGCATCAAGGACGGCTTATATGGCTACACCTTC
>NA|NA|TRBV11-2|TRBJ2-2
CASRSDTEGELFF
TGTGCCAGCAGGTCGGACACTGAGGGGGAGCTGTTTTTT
>many|TRBD1|TRBV15|TRBJ1-4
CATSRDRGLNEKLFF
TGTGCCACCAGCAGGGACAGGGGCCTTAATGAAAAACTGTTTTTT
>NA|NA|TRBV7-9|TRBJ1-3
CASSLDLSVAGNTIYF
TGTGCCAGCAGCTTAGACCTCTCAGTCGCCGGAAACACCATATATTTT
>NA|NA|TRBV25-1|TRBJ2-2
CARQLTGELFF
TGTGCCCGACAGCTCACCGGGGAGCTGTTTTTT
>few|NA|TRBV7-3|TRBJ2-5
CASSLNKGPGETQYF
TGTGCCAGCAGCTTAAATAAAGGACCCGGGGAGACCCAGTACTTC
>NA|NA|TRBV9|TRBJ1-6
CASSSGGALGSPLHF
TGTGCCAGCAGCTCGGGGGGGGCGCTTGGTTCACCCCTCCACTTT
>NA|TRBD2|TRBV25-1|TRBJ2-2
CASSLMAGGLGGELFF
TGTGCCAGCAGTTTAATGGCGGGGGGGCTCGGCGGGGAGCTGTTTTTT
>few|TRBD1|TRBV11-2|TRBJ2-7
CASSPTGNNEQYF
TGTGCCAGCAGCCCGACAGGGAACAACGAGCAGTACTTC
>NA|NA|TRBV25-1|TRBJ1-6
CASSDSAGDGNSPLHF
TGTGCCAGCAGTGATAGTGCCGGGGATGGTAATTCACCCCTCCACTTT
>NA|NA|TRBV7-9|TRBJ1-1
CASTRGGPTEAFF
TGTGCCAGCACCCGCGGGGGCCCCACTGAAGCTTTCTTT
>NA|NA|TRBV20-1|TRBJ1-5
CSARDAVGSNQPQHF
TGCAGTGCTAGAGATGCGGTGGGCTCCAATCAGCCCCAGCATTTT
>few|TRBD1|TRBV6-6|TRBJ2-6
CASRDRESSGANVLTF
TGTGCCAGCCGGGACAGGGAGAGTTCTGGGGCCAACGTCCTGACTTTC
>many|NA|TRBV7-2|TRBJ1-1
CASSAYSGEAFF
TGTGCCAGCAGTGCTTATAGCGGAGAAGCTTTCTTT
>many|NA|TRBV29-1|TRBJ1-2
CSVDRGIHGYTF
TGCAGCGTTGACCGGGGAATTCATGGCTACACCTTC
>NA|TRBD1|TRBV5-5|TRBJ1-4
CASSQDAGGGNEKLFF
TGCGCCAGCAGCCAAGATGCAGGGGGCGGGAATGAAAAACTGTTTTTT
>many|NA|TRBV7-6|TRBJ1-2
CASSLAVDYGYTF
TGTGCCAGCAGCTTAGCTGTCGACTATGGCTACACCTTC
>few|NA|TRBV24-1|TRBJ2-5
CATSDGTRYQETQYF
TGTGCCACCAGTGATGGAACACGGTACCAAGAGACCCAGTACTTC
>NA|NA|TRBV20-1|TRBJ1-6
CSASMQFTRQGSPLHF
TGCAGTGCTAGTATGCAGTTTACCAGGCAGGGGTCACCCCTCCACTTT